Reported below is one TCR beta chain. Its antigen remains unidentified. PCR employed 60 Vbeta and 13 Jbeta primers. TCRdb's copy holds only in-frame clones and misses some; the assay was immunoSEQ multiplex PCR. The repertoire consists of about 160,000 clones, with around 79% occurring once and the leading ten covering about 4.6%. The data were taken from a study of cytomegalovirus exposure and HLA in healthy donors. Study overall: Membership in the Caucasian-associated ancestry cluster was found for about 80% of 300 to 500 genotyped donors.

V shed 3 bases and J shed 0 bases, with 11 bases lying between them. The CDR3 is 16 amino acids. CDR1 WNHNN and CDR2 SYGVQD come from the germline V gene (reference sequence). Findings and limits, study-wide: One variant, a missense change in DCLRE1C, was linked in a later analysis to TCR beta V- and J-gene trimming. The study put 150 to 200 TCR beta chains on its list as cytomegalovirus-associated.

Source material: PBMCs. The chain joins TRBV10-1 to TRBJ2-2; D perhaps matches TRBD2 (5 bases). The TCR originated in a man aged 40-55 years in good health and CMV-seronegative. The CDR3 coding sequence is TGCGCCAGCAGTGAACAGACGGACTCGAACACCGGGGAGCTGTTTTTT. Translated: CASSEQTDSNTGELFF.